This T cell receptor (beta chain) appears in the sequencing data of a study of cytomegalovirus exposure and HLA in healthy donors. General study points: In a later analysis, at a false discovery rate of 0.05, about 17,000 TCR beta sequences matched HLA alleles. It was shown in a later analysis that HLA-associated TCR beta chains were more clonally expanded than other, equally common chains.

PCR amplification relied on 60 Vbeta primers (plus 13 Jbeta primers). This table comes from immunoSEQ multiplex PCR, and its TCRdb copy is limited to in-frame clones, with some not included. The sample has around 170,000 clones; about 80% are singletons. Comment on this clone: As yet, its antigen is unknown.

There are 13 residues in the CDR3. Germline V gene sequence: CDR1 MDHEN, CDR2 SYDVKM. The ends were cut back, 5 bases at V and 8 bases at J, with 15 bases in the middle. As for the donors, each was a healthy bone marrow donor. There were likely unrecorded immune exposures, though donors were nominally healthy when sampled. The receptor was isolated from a man aged 18 to 29 in good health and CMV-seronegative. V and J are TRBV28 and TRBJ1-1, with D possibly being TRBD1 (5 bases). Sequenced: PBMCs. The CDR3 spells CASSIYRGREAFF. In DNA form, the CDR3 reads TGTGCCAGCAGTATATATAGGGGCCGAGAAGCTTTCTTT.